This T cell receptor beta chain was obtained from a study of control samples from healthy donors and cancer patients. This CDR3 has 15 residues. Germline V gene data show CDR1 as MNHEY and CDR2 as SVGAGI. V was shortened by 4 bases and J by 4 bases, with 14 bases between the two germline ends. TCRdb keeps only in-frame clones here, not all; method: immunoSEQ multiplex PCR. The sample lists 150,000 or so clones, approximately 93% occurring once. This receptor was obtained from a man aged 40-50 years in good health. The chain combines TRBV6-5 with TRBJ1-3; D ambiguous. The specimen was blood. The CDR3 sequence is CASSFLGPAGNTIYF. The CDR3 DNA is TGTGCCAGCAGTTTTTTAGGACCCGCAGGAAACACCATATATTTT.